Shown below are 4 T cell receptor beta chains from a single sample sequenced in a study of T cell responses to AZD1222 COVID-19 vaccine. The table came from immunoSEQ multiplex PCR; TCRdb's copy has only in-frame clones and leaves some out. The sample has a few hundred thousand clones, approximately 95% seen once. The sample here was peripheral blood, taken on day 0 of AZD1222 vaccination. The origin of the receptors is an adult in good health.

V is TRBV4-2 and J is TRBJ2-2; TRBD2 matches at 8 bases. Germline trimming cut 4 bases from V and 3 bases from J; bases unmatched to any gene: 4. Germline CDR1 LGHNA, CDR2 YNFKEQ. CDR3 length: 15 residues. The CDR3 bases are TGTGCCAGCAGCCTAGGACTAGCACACACCGGGGAGCTGTTTTTT. This gives the protein CASSLGLAHTGELFF.

This sequence joins TRBV27 and TRBJ2-7; D unresolved. Trimming shortened V by 2 bases and J by 6 bases, and 14 bases separated the two germline ends. This CDR3 has 14 residues. Germline loops: CDR1 MNHEY, CDR2 SMNVEV (reference sequence). The CDR3, as DNA: TGTGCCAGCAGTTTACCTGGATCTGCCCGCGAGCAGTACTTC. This encodes CASSLPGSAREQYF.

The CDR3 spells CASSAKGQGAGETQYF. The CDR3 bases are TGTGCCAGCAGCGCTAAGGGACAGGGGGCTGGAGAGACCCAGTACTTC. The chain combines TRBV21-1 with TRBJ2-5; the DNA was not compared with TRBD1, the D call given in the table. TRBV21-1 is a documented pseudogene. The CDR3 runs 16 residues.

This chain joins TRBV27 and TRBJ2-1; weak D call: TRBD2 (6 bases). The CDR3 totals 13 residues. The V end lost 5 bases, the J end lost 5 bases, and 10 bases lay between the germline ends. Germline CDR1 MNHEY, CDR2 SMNVEV (reference sequence). In nucleotides, the CDR3 is TGTGCCAGCAGTCCGGGACTTAACAATGAGCAGTTCTTC. Its translation: CASSPGLNNEQFF.